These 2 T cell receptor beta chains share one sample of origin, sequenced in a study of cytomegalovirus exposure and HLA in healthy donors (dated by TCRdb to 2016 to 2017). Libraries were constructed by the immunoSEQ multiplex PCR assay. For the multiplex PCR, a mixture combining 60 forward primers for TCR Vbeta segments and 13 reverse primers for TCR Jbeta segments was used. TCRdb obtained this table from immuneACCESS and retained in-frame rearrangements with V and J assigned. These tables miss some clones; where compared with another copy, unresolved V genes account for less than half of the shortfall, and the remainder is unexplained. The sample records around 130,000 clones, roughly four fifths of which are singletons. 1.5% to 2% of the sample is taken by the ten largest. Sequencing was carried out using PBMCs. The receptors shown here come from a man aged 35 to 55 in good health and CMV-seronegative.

For the CDR3, the DNA is TGTGCCAGCAGTGCCCACAGCCTAGCGGGGCGCACAGATACGCAGTATTTT. It codes for CASSAHSLAGRTDTQYF. The chain couples TRBV2 to TRBJ2-3; 9 bases fit TRBD2. Trimming took 4 bases from V and 1 from J; bases not matched to a gene: 9. Germline assignment: CDR1 SNHLY and CDR2 FYNNEI. This CDR3 comprises 17 residues.

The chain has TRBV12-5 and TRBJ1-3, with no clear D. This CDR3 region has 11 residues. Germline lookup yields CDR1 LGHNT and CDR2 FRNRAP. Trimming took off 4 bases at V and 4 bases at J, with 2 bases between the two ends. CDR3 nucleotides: TGTGCTAGTGGTTCAGGAAACACCATATATTTT. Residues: CASGSGNTIYF.